The clone carrying this TCR beta chain was recorded many times. What it recognizes is unknown. With 3 bases removed from V and 6 bases from J, the gap between germline ends came to 9 bases. The CDR3 has 13 amino acids. TCRdb re-analysed the reads in MiXCR, keeping a single row per CDR3 protein. Of a few hundred thousand distinct CDR3 sequences in the sample, under 45% were seen once. The sample is drawn from a study of T cell repertoires in cytomegalovirus infection. Study in general: Indicated by public TCR beta signatures were CMV infection and matching HLA type. Study-wide points: There were HLA-C-restricted CMV-specific TCR beta clonotypes dominating the ex vivo response.

Source: cultured PBMCs, taken from culture after CMV antigen stimulation. The sequence was collected from a human donor in good health (CMV status not recorded). Some clones in this sample may be carry-over from other donors' samples. The chain carries TRBV12-3 or TRBV12-4 and TRBJ2-1; either TRBD1 or TRBD2 may supply D (5 bases each). CDR3 in DNA: TGTGCCAGCAGTTTCCGGGGCCCCAATGAGCAGTTCTTC. Its translation: CASSFRGPNEQFF.